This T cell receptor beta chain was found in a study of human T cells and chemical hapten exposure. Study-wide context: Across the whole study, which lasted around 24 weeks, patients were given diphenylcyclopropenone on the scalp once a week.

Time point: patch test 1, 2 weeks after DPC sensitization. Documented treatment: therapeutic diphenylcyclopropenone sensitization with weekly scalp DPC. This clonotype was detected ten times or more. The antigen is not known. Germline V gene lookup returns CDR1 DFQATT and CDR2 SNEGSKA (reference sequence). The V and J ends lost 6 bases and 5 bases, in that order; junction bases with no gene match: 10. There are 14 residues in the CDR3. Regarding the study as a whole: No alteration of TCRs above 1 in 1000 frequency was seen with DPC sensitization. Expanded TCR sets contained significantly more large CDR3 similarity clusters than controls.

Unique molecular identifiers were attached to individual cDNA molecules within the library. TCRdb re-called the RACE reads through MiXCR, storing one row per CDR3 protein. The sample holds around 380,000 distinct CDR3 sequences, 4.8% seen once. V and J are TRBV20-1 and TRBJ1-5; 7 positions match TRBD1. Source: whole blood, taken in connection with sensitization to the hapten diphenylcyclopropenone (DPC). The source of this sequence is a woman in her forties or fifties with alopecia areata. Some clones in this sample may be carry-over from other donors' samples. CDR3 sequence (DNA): TGCAGTGCCGCTGGGACAGATGAGGATCAGCCCCAGCATTTT. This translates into CSAAGTDEDQPQHF.